Listed below are T cell receptor beta chains from one sample, sequenced in a study of blood T cell repertoires in COVID-19. Produced via immunoSEQ multiplex PCR; TCRdb's table is partial and in-frame only. The sample holds over 250,000 clones, roughly 80% seen once. Sequences were obtained from PBMCs or T cells enriched from blood (not recorded which). Every receptor here comes from a man aged 35-49 years who had been exposed to COVID-19. Both conserved end residues are part of each CDR3. The order of the fields is V gene, D gene, J gene, clone size, CDR3 DNA, CDR3 protein. A D gene is named only where the DNA matches it firmly. The size entry is marked missing in some rows and otherwise reads once, few, many or a size class.

v_gene: TRBV10-3
d_gene: -
j_gene: TRBJ2-5
abundance: -
CDR3nt: TGTGCCATCCGGGACTCAGCTTTGGAGACCCAGTACTTC
CDR3aa: CAIRDSALETQYF

v_gene: TRBV29-1
d_gene: -
j_gene: TRBJ2-2
abundance: -
CDR3nt: TGCAGCTCCAGACTAGACTTCACCGGGGAGCTGTTTTTT
CDR3aa: CSSRLDFTGELFF

v_gene: TRBV10-2
d_gene: TRBD1
j_gene: TRBJ1-2
abundance: -
CDR3nt: TGCGCCAGCAGTGAGTCGGACAGGGTGAGGATGGGAGGCTACACCTTC
CDR3aa: CASSESDRVRMGGYTF

v_gene: TRBV7-5
d_gene: -
j_gene: TRBJ1-3
abundance: -
CDR3nt: TGTGTCAGAAGCCCGGGGGGCGCGGGAAACACCATATATTTT
CDR3aa: CVRSPGGAGNTIYF

v_gene: TRBV7-9
d_gene: -
j_gene: TRBJ2-1
abundance: -
CDR3nt: TGTGCCAGCAGCTTAAGCGGGTCATACAATGAGCAGTTCTTC
CDR3aa: CASSLSGSYNEQFF

v_gene: TRBV12-3/TRBV12-4
d_gene: TRBD2
j_gene: TRBJ2-1
abundance: -
CDR3nt: TGTGCCAGCGGGCTAGCGGTTGAGCAGTTCTTC
CDR3aa: CASGLAVEQFF

v_gene: TRBV19
d_gene: -
j_gene: TRBJ2-3
abundance: -
CDR3nt: TGTGCCAGTAGTTTGGCGGGGCCAAAAGATACGCAGTATTTT
CDR3aa: CASSLAGPKDTQYF

v_gene: TRBV7-2
d_gene: -
j_gene: TRBJ2-5
abundance: -
CDR3nt: TGTGCCAGCAGCGTGGGAGTTCAAGAGACCCAGTACTTC
CDR3aa: CASSVGVQETQYF

v_gene: TRBV18
d_gene: TRBD1
j_gene: TRBJ1-2
abundance: once
CDR3nt: TGTGCCAGCTCGAAGTGGGACAGGGCTATGGACTATGGCTACACCTTC
CDR3aa: CASSKWDRAMDYGYTF

v_gene: TRBV6-1
d_gene: -
j_gene: TRBJ1-4
abundance: -
CDR3nt: TGTGCCAGCAGTGGGGGCCTTGTTATTGCAACTAATGAAAAACTGTTTTTT
CDR3aa: CASSGGLVIATNEKLFF

v_gene: TRBV7-8
d_gene: -
j_gene: TRBJ2-6
abundance: -
CDR3nt: TGTGCCAGCAGCTTACCATGGGGGGAGGCTGGGGCCAACGTCCTGACTTTC
CDR3aa: CASSLPWGEAGANVLTF

v_gene: TRBV30
d_gene: -
j_gene: TRBJ2-2
abundance: -
CDR3nt: TGTGCCTGGAGTCGAGGGACAAACACCGGGGAGCTGTTTTTT
CDR3aa: CAWSRGTNTGELFF

v_gene: TRBV7-9
d_gene: -
j_gene: TRBJ1-1
abundance: -
CDR3nt: TGTGCCAGCAGCCCACGGCGATCCGATTTCCGACGGGGGACTGAAGCTTTCTTT
CDR3aa: CASSPRRSDFRRGTEAFF

v_gene: TRBV5-1
d_gene: -
j_gene: TRBJ2-5
abundance: -
CDR3nt: TGCGCCAGCAGCTGGGGACTGCCCCGGGAGACCCAGTACTTC
CDR3aa: CASSWGLPRETQYF

v_gene: TRBV13
d_gene: -
j_gene: TRBJ2-1
abundance: few
CDR3nt: TGTGCCAGCAGCTGGGGGGAGGACAATGAGCAGTTCTTC
CDR3aa: CASSWGEDNEQFF

v_gene: TRBV10-2
d_gene: -
j_gene: TRBJ2-1
abundance: -
CDR3nt: TGCGCCAGCAGTCAGGTGGACAATGAGCAGTTCTTC
CDR3aa: CASSQVDNEQFF

v_gene: TRBV30
d_gene: -
j_gene: TRBJ2-3
abundance: -
CDR3nt: TGTGCCTGGAGCCGAGACAGGGAGGATCCGCAGTATGCGCAGTATTTT
CDR3aa: CAWSRDREDPQYAQYF

v_gene: TRBV5-4
d_gene: -
j_gene: TRBJ1-6
abundance: -
CDR3nt: TGTGCCAGCAGCTTCCGCTCCTATAATTCACCCCTCCACTTT
CDR3aa: CASSFRSYNSPLHF

v_gene: TRBV25-1
d_gene: -
j_gene: TRBJ1-1
abundance: -
CDR3nt: TGTGCCAGCAGTCCCCGACAGAACACTGAAGCTTTCTTT
CDR3aa: CASSPRQNTEAFF

v_gene: TRBV3-1/TRBV3-2
d_gene: -
j_gene: TRBJ1-2
abundance: -
CDR3nt: TGTGCCAGCAGCCAAGCTGGTGCGGGCTACACCTTC
CDR3aa: CASSQAGAGYTF

v_gene: TRBV5-4
d_gene: TRBD1
j_gene: TRBJ1-3
abundance: -
CDR3nt: TGTGCCAGCAGTCGACAGGGGGCAGGTGGAAACACCATATATTTT
CDR3aa: CASSRQGAGGNTIYF

v_gene: TRBV12-3/TRBV12-4
d_gene: -
j_gene: TRBJ1-5
abundance: -
CDR3nt: TGTGCCAGCAACGGGGGTTATCAGCCCCAGCATTTT
CDR3aa: CASNGGYQPQHF

v_gene: TRBV7-2
d_gene: -
j_gene: TRBJ1-1
abundance: many
CDR3nt: TGTGCCAGCAGCTTTGGGCTGAACACTGAAGCTTTCTTT
CDR3aa: CASSFGLNTEAFF

v_gene: TRBV6-5
d_gene: TRBD1
j_gene: TRBJ2-7
abundance: -
CDR3nt: TGTGCCAGCACCCGGAGGGGGACAGGGGGCGGGGAGCAGTACTTC
CDR3aa: CASTRRGTGGGEQYF

v_gene: TRBV29-1
d_gene: -
j_gene: TRBJ1-1
abundance: -
CDR3nt: TGCAGCTTTTTACAGGGTTTAGGCACTGAAGCTTTCTTT
CDR3aa: CSFLQGLGTEAFF

v_gene: TRBV6-5
d_gene: -
j_gene: TRBJ2-7
abundance: once
CDR3nt: TGTGCCAGCAACCCCGGAACTACGACTTACGAGCAGTACTTC
CDR3aa: CASNPGTTTYEQYF

v_gene: TRBV19
d_gene: -
j_gene: TRBJ1-5
abundance: -
CDR3nt: TGTGCCAGTAGTATAGCTCTACTGGATCTCAAAGGGGATCAGCCCCAGCATTTT
CDR3aa: CASSIALLDLKGDQPQHF

v_gene: TRBV2
d_gene: TRBD2
j_gene: TRBJ2-5
abundance: once
CDR3nt: TGTGCCAGCAGGAGAGAGGGGAGGGACGCGCGAGAGACCCAGTACTTC
CDR3aa: CASRREGRDARETQYF

v_gene: TRBV7-9
d_gene: -
j_gene: TRBJ1-6
abundance: -
CDR3nt: TGTGCCAGCAGCTTAAGCACGTCACCCCTCCACTTT
CDR3aa: CASSLSTSPLHF